The present entry profiles one T cell receptor beta chain with its context. The CDR3 is 17 amino acids. Germline CDR1 reads MGHRA; CDR2 reads YSYEKL. V lost 3 bases, J lost 5 bases, and 11 bases stayed unmatched. Measured with immunoSEQ multiplex PCR; TCRdb has only the in-frame clones, and not every one. The table has 25,000 to 30,000 clones, 70% to 80% seen once; the top ten hold approximately 0.62%. This sample stems from a study of PD-1 blockade in classical Hodgkin lymphoma. Sample time point: cycle 4 day 1 (C4D1), after more than 5 weeks of nivolumab. Every patient was affected by relapse after autologous stem cell transplantation, while exposure to brentuximab vedotin was not uniform. Out of thawed PBMCs, magnetic negative selection purified CD4+ T cells.

The starting material was CD4+ T cells from blood, obtained before the fourth cycle of nivolumab. The chain joins TRBV4-1 to TRBJ1-5; 9 bases are shared with TRBD1. The sequence came from a human donor with classical Hodgkin lymphoma. The CDR3 is CASSQIASGQGHQPQHF. The CDR3 nucleotides read TGCGCCAGCAGCCAGATAGCCTCGGGACAGGGTCATCAGCCCCAGCATTTT.